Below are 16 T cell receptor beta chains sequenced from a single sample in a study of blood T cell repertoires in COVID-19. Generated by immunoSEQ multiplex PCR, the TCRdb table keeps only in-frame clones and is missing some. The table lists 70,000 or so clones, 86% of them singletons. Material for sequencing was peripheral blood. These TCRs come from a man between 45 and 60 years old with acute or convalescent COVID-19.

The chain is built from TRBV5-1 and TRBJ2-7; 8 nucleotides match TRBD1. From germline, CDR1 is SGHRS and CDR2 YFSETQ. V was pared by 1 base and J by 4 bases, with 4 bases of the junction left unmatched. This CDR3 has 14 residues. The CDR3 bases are TGCGCCAGCAGCTTGCAGGACAGGGCGTACGAGCAGTACTTC. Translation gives CASSLQDRAYEQYF.

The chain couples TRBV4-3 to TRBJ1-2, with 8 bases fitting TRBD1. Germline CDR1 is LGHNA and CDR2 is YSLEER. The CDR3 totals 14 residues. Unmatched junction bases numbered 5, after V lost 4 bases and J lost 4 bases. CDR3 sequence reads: CASSPDRDPYGYTF. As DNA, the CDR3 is TGCGCCAGCAGCCCGGACAGGGATCCCTATGGCTACACCTTC.

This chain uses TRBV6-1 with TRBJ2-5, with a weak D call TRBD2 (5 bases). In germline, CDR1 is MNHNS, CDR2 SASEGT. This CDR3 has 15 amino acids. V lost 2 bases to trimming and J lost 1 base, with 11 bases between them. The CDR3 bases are TGTGCCAGCAGTGAATTGCCGGGATCCCAAGAGACCCAGTACTTC. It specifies CASSELPGSQETQYF.

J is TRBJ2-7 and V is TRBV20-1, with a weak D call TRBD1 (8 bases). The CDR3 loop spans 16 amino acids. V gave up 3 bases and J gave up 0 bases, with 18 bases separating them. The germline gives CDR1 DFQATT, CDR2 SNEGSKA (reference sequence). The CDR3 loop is CSASLQGGISSYEQYF. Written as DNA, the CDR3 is TGCAGTGCTAGTTTACAGGGGGGGATTAGCTCCTACGAGCAGTACTTC.

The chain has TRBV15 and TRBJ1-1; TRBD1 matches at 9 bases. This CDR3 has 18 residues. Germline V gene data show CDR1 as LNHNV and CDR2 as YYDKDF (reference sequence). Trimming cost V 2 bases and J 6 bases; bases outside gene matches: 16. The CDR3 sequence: CATSRRQKFGTGMAEAFF. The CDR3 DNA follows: TGTGCCACCAGCAGACGCCAAAAGTTCGGGACAGGGATGGCTGAAGCTTTCTTT.

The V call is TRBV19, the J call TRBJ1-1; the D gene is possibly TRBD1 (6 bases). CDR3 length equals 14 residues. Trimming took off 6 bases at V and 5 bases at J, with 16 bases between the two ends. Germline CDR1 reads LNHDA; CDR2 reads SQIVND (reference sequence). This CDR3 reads CASRVRDIGTEAFF. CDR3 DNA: TGTGCCAGTAGGGTCCGGGACATTGGTACTGAAGCTTTCTTT.

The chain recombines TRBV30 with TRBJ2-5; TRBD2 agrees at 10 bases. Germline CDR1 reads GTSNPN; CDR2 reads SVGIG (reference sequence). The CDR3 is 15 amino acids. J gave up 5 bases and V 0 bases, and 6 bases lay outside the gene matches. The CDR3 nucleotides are TGTGCCTGGAGTGTACGAGCGGGGGGGCTTGAGACCCAGTACTTC. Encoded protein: CAWSVRAGGLETQYF. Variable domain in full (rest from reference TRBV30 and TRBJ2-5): SQTIHQWPATLVQPVGSPLSLECTVEGTSNPNLYWYRQAAGRGLQLLFYSVGIGQISSEVPQNLSASRPQDRQFILSSKKLLLSDSGFYLCAWSVRAGGLETQYFGPGTRLLVL.

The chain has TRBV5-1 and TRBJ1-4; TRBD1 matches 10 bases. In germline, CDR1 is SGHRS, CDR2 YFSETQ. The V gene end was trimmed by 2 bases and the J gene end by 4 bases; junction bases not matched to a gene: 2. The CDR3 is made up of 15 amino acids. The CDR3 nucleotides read TGCGCCAGCAGCTTAAGGACAGGGGGTAATGAAAAACTGTTTTTT. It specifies CASSLRTGGNEKLFF.

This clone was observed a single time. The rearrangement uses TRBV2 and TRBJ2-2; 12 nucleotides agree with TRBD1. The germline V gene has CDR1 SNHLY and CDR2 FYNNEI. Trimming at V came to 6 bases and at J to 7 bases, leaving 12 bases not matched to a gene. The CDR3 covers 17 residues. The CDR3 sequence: CASRNNPGQGAIGELFF. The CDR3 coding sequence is TGTGCCAGCAGGAACAACCCGGGACAGGGGGCGATCGGGGAGCTGTTTTTT.

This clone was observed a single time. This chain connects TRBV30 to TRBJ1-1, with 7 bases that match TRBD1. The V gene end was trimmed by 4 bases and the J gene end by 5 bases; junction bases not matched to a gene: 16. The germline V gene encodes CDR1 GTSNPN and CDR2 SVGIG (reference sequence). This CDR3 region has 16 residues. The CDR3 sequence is CAWIDSLTGYRTEAFF. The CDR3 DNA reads TGTGCCTGGATCGACTCACTGACAGGGTACAGAACTGAAGCTTTCTTT.

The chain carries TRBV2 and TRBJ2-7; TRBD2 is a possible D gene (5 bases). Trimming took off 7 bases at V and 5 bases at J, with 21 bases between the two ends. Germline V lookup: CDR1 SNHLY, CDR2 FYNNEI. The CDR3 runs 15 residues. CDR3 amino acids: CASIPHGGPGDEQYF. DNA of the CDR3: TGTGCCAGCATTCCTCACGGTGGCCCCGGGGACGAGCAGTACTTC.

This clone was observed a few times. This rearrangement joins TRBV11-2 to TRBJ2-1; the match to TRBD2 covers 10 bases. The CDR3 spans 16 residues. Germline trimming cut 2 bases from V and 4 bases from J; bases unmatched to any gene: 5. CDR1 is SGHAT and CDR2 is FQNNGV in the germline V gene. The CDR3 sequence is CASSLMGLAKYNEQFF. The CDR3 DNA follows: TGTGCCAGCAGCTTAATGGGACTAGCGAAGTACAATGAGCAGTTCTTC.

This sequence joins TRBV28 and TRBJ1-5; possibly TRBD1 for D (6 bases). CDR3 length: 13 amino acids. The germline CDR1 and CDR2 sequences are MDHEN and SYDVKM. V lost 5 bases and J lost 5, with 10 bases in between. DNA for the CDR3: TGTGCCAGCAGTACGGCAGGGGATCAGCCCCAGCATTTT. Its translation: CASSTAGDQPQHF.

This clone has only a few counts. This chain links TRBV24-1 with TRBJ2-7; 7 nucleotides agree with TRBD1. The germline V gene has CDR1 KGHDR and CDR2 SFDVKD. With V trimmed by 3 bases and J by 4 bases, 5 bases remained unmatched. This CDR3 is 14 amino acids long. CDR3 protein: CATSDPGQPYEQYF. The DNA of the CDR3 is TGTGCCACCAGTGATCCGGGACAGCCATACGAGCAGTACTTC.

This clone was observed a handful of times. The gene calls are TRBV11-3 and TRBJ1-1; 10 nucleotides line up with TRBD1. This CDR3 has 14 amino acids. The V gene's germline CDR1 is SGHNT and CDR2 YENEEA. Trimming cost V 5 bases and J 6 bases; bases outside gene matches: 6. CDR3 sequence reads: CASSTEGQGAEAFF. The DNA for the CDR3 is TGTGCCAGCAGCACCGAAGGACAGGGGGCTGAAGCTTTCTTT.

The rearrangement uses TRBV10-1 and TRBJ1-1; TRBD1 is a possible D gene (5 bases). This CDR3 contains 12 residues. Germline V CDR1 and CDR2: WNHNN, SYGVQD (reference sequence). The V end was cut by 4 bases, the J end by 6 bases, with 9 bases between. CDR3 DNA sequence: TGCGCCAGCAGTGCGGGAGGGGCTGAAGCTTTCTTT. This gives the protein CASSAGGAEAFF.